This TCR beta chain derives from a study of cytomegalovirus exposure and HLA in healthy donors. As concerns this clone: What it binds is not known.

Broader study findings: A later analysis found that most CMV-associated TCR beta chains appeared HLA-restricted.

The PCR had 60 Vbeta and 13 Jbeta primers. Here immunoSEQ multiplex PCR was the method, and the copy in TCRdb shows in-frame clones only, minus some. The sample contains approximately 280,000 clones, around nine tenths of which appear only once. Unmatched junction bases numbered 7, after V lost 5 bases and J lost 4 bases. The CDR3 is 14 amino acids. CDR1 and CDR2 (germline): SGHRS, YFSETQ. The TCR originated in a woman aged 18-29 years in good health and CMV-seronegative. J is TRBJ2-7 and V is TRBV5-1, with TRBD1 identical over 9 bases. Sequencing input: PBMCs. The CDR3 DNA reads as TGCGCCAGCAGTAGGGACAGGGTCGGGTACGAGCAGTACTTC. As protein: CASSRDRVGYEQYF.